The 24 T cell receptor beta chains given below trace back to one sample, sequenced in a study of cytomegalovirus exposure and HLA in healthy donors. TCRdb keeps only in-frame clones here, not all; method: immunoSEQ multiplex PCR. The data hold around 150,000 clones, with approximately 89% observed a single time. The source material was PBMCs. All receptors come from a woman younger than 30 in good health and CMV-seropositive.

The J gene is TRBJ2-3, the V gene TRBV9; no clear D gene. The V end lost 2 bases, the J end lost 3 bases, and 13 bases lay between the germline ends. The V gene's germline CDR1 is SGDLS and CDR2 YYNGEE. This CDR3 region has 15 residues. CDR3 region: CASSVSRSRTDTQYF. CDR3 sequence (DNA): TGTGCCAGCAGCGTTTCTAGGAGTAGGACAGATACGCAGTATTTT.

The J gene is TRBJ2-2, the V gene TRBV18; TRBD2 might be the D (5 bases). The CDR3 runs to 15 residues. The germline V and J ends were trimmed by 4 bases and 1 base, with 10 bases remaining between them. CDR1 and CDR2 from the germline V gene are KGHSH and LQKENI. Written as DNA, the CDR3 is TGTGCCAGCTCACTTGGAGCGGAGAACACCGGGGAGCTGTTTTTT. This encodes CASSLGAENTGELFF.

The chain recombines TRBV7-9 with TRBJ2-1; unclear D gene. The CDR3 totals 11 residues. Germline loops: CDR1 SEHNR, CDR2 FQNEAQ (reference sequence). The ends were cut back, 2 bases at V and 12 bases at J, with 8 bases in the middle. Written as DNA, the CDR3 is TGTGCCAGCAGCTTACAGGCCGCGCAGTTCTTC. It translates to CASSLQAAQFF. Combining the CDR3 with reference TRBV7-9 and TRBJ2-1 gives the whole variable domain DTGVSQNPRHKITKRGQNVTFRCDPISEHNRLYWYRQTLGQGPEFLTYFQNEAQLEKSRLLSDRFSAERPKGSFSTLEIQRTEQGDSAMYLCASSLQAAQFFGPGTRLTVL.

The chain is built from TRBV5-1 and TRBJ2-7; TRBD1 agrees at 9 bases. The CDR3 runs 14 residues. V shed 2 bases and J 4 bases; nucleotides not matched to a gene: 4. From germline, CDR1 is SGHRS and CDR2 YFSETQ. CDR3 nucleotides: TGCGCCAGCAGCTTAGGGACAGGGAGGTACGAGCAGTACTTC. It yields the protein CASSLGTGRYEQYF.

The gene calls are TRBV25-1 and TRBJ2-2, with TRBD2 matching 13 bases. Trimming took 4 bases from V and 3 from J; bases not matched to a gene: 8. Germline V gene data show CDR1 as MGHDK and CDR2 as SYGVNS. The CDR3 is 18 residues long. The CDR3 DNA sequence: TGTGCCAGCAGTGGTCCGGGACTAGCGGGATTCGACACCGGGGAGCTGTTTTTT. Amino acids: CASSGPGLAGFDTGELFF.

This chain joins TRBV7-9 and TRBJ2-7; possibly TRBD2 for D (6 bases). Per the germline V gene, CDR1 is SEHNR and CDR2 is FQNEAQ (reference sequence). V lost 5 bases and J 4 bases, leaving 15 bases between the germline ends. There are 14 residues in the CDR3. Here the CDR3 DNA reads TGTGCCAGCAGCCTGTCTAGCGTACCATACGAGCAGTACTTC. It translates to CASSLSSVPYEQYF.

V usage is TRBV5-6 and J usage is TRBJ1-2; 8 bases align to TRBD1. The CDR3 totals 14 residues. V lost 0 bases, J lost 6 bases, and 4 bases stayed unmatched. Germline CDR1 SGHDT, CDR2 YYEEEE. The CDR3 protein is CASSLVTGAHGYTF. The CDR3 DNA sequence: TGTGCCAGCAGCTTGGTGACAGGGGCACATGGCTACACCTTC.

This clone appeared a single time. This chain joins TRBV10-3 and TRBJ2-1; D might be TRBD1 (7 bases). The CDR3 totals 13 residues. V dropped 4 bases and J dropped 8 bases, with 12 bases sitting between them. CDR1 and CDR2 (germline): ENHRY, SYGVKD. Here the CDR3 reads CAISVARGDEQFF. CDR3 DNA sequence: TGTGCCATCAGTGTGGCCAGGGGGGATGAGCAGTTCTTC.

CDR3 DNA sequence: TGTGCCAGTAGTATAAGAGGTGGCGGCATCTACAATGAGCAGTTCTTC. Encoded protein: CASSIRGGGIYNEQFF. This sequence joins TRBV19 and TRBJ2-1, with no clear D. CDR1 LNHDA and CDR2 SQIVND come from the germline V gene (reference sequence). V dropped 2 bases and J dropped 3 bases, with 14 bases sitting between them. This CDR3 has 16 amino acids.

The chain links TRBV4-2 to TRBJ2-7; 10 nucleotides align to TRBD2. The ends lost 1 base at V and 10 bases at J; junction bases unmatched: 7. CDR3 size: 14 residues. Germline values: CDR1 LGHNA, CDR2 YNFKEQ. The chain's CDR3 is CASSQGLAGDSQYF. The CDR3, as DNA: TGTGCCAGCAGCCAAGGGCTAGCGGGAGATAGTCAGTACTTC.

V gene TRBV6-4 combines with J gene TRBJ2-2; 11 nucleotides agree with TRBD2. This CDR3 comprises 14 residues. The V and J ends lost 8 bases and 1 base, in that order; junction bases with no gene match: 0. Germline CDR1 reads MRHNA; CDR2 reads SNTAGT. CDR3 in amino acids: CASGTSGNTGELFF. In DNA, the CDR3 is TGTGCCAGCGGGACTAGCGGGAACACCGGGGAGCTGTTTTTT.

The J gene is TRBJ2-7, the V gene TRBV11-3, with D possibly TRBD1 on 5 matching bases. The germline V and J ends were trimmed by 5 bases and 3 bases, with 11 bases remaining between them. Germline CDR1 reads SGHNT; CDR2 reads YENEEA. The CDR3 has 13 residues. The CDR3: CASSPRTSYEQYF. The CDR3 nucleotides are TGTGCCAGCAGCCCTCGGACAAGCTACGAGCAGTACTTC.

V and J are TRBV14 and TRBJ1-2; 8 positions match TRBD1. The CDR3 runs to 15 residues. Germline V CDR1 and CDR2: SGHDN, FVKESK. V was pared by 4 bases and J by 4 bases, with 8 bases of the junction left unmatched. CDR3 bases: TGTGCCAGCAGCCGCGTGGGACAGGTCTTCTATGGCTACACCTTC. This sequence encodes CASSRVGQVFYGYTF.

As DNA, the CDR3 is TGTGCCAGCAGCGTAGGGCCCGGGACTAGTCAAGAGACCCAGTACTTC. This sequence encodes CASSVGPGTSQETQYF. This sequence joins TRBV9 and TRBJ2-5; 8 nucleotides match TRBD2. The CDR3 runs 16 residues. V was clipped by 0 bases and J by 2 bases; unmatched bases: 6. Looked up from germline, CDR1 is SGDLS and CDR2 is YYNGEE.

The V gene is TRBV6-5, the J gene TRBJ1-1; D might be TRBD1 (6 bases). The ends were cut back, 6 bases at V and 11 bases at J, with 13 bases in the middle. CDR1 and CDR2 (germline): MNHEY, SVGAGI. The CDR3 length is 11 residues. CDR3 region: CASSIDRKAFF. The CDR3 DNA reads as TGTGCCAGCAGCATTGACAGGAAGGCTTTCTTT.

The gene calls are TRBV2 and TRBJ1-3; tentative D call: TRBD1 (6 bases). In germline, CDR1 is SNHLY, CDR2 FYNNEI. V was clipped by 2 bases and J by 3 bases, with 8 bases between them. CDR3 length: 14 residues. CDR3 sequence: CASSERTVGNTIYF. The CDR3 DNA reads as TGTGCCAGCAGTGAAAGGACAGTTGGAAACACCATATATTTT.

This chain connects TRBV5-5 to TRBJ2-1; maybe TRBD2 (5 bases). The CDR3 runs 13 residues. Deletions cut 1 base from V and 6 bases from J, with 8 bases between. Germline V CDR1 and CDR2: SGHKS, YYEKEE (reference sequence). This chain's CDR3 is CASSLSRGNEQFF. The CDR3 DNA reads as TGTGCCAGCAGCTTGTCTCGGGGCAATGAGCAGTTCTTC.

On this clone: The same CDR3 arises from other DNA sequences in this sample as well. The rearrangement links TRBV19 to TRBJ2-1, with D perhaps TRBD1 (5 bases). The CDR3 spans 13 residues. V was pared by 1 base and J by 4 bases, with 5 bases between. Germline CDR1 LNHDA, CDR2 SQIVND (reference sequence). CDR3 loop: CASSIGQYNEQFF. The CDR3 DNA follows: TGTGCCAGTAGTATAGGACAGTACAATGAGCAGTTCTTC. The variable domain in full, completed from reference TRBV19 and TRBJ2-1, reads DGGITQSPKYLFRKEGQNVTLSCEQNLNHDAMYWYRQDPGQGLRLIYYSQIVNDFQKGDIAEGYSVSREKKESFPLTVTSAQKNPTAFYLCASSIGQYNEQFFGPGTRLTVL.

V usage is TRBV28 and J usage is TRBJ2-1; 10 bases are shared with TRBD2. V dropped 8 bases and J dropped 4; count of bases not matched to a gene: 8. Germline CDR1 is MDHEN and CDR2 is SYDVKM. This CDR3 is built from 15 residues. The CDR3 loop reads CASAPRTSGYNEQFF. The CDR3 DNA reads as TGTGCCAGCGCACCTCGGACTAGCGGTTACAATGAGCAGTTCTTC. Full variable domain (missing parts from reference TRBV28 and TRBJ2-1): DVKVTQSSRYLVKRTGEKVFLECVQDMDHENMFWYRQDPGLGLRLIYFSYDVKMKEKGDIPEGYSVSREKKERFSLILESASTNQTSMYLCASAPRTSGYNEQFFGPGTRLTVL.

This chain joins TRBV7-9 and TRBJ2-7; 8 nucleotides match TRBD1. The CDR3 spans 14 residues. CDR1 and CDR2 from the germline V gene are SEHNR and FQNEAQ (reference sequence). J was trimmed by 6 bases and V by 1 base; bases with no gene match: 5. CDR3 residues: CASSLGTGYSEQYF. The CDR3 DNA sequence: TGTGCCAGCAGCTTAGGGACAGGGTACTCCGAGCAGTACTTC. The full variable domain, completed using reference TRBV7-9 and TRBJ2-7, is DTGVSQNPRHKITKRGQNVTFRCDPISEHNRLYWYRQTLGQGPEFLTYFQNEAQLEKSRLLSDRFSAERPKGSFSTLEIQRTEQGDSAMYLCASSLGTGYSEQYFGPGTRLTVT.

The chain has TRBV25-1 and TRBJ1-1; 7 bases map to TRBD1. After removal of 5 bases from V and 4 bases from J, the junction contained 7 bases not matched to a gene. The germline V gene encodes CDR1 MGHDK and CDR2 SYGVNS. The CDR3 has 14 amino acids. The CDR3 loop is CASSPQGIFTEAFF. In DNA, the CDR3 is TGTGCCAGCAGTCCACAGGGGATATTCACTGAAGCTTTCTTT.

V is TRBV4-3 and J is TRBJ2-2, with D possibly TRBD2 on 6 matching bases. V shed 4 bases and J shed 0 bases, with 12 bases lying between them. This CDR3 comprises 16 residues. Per germline, CDR1 LGHNA and CDR2 YSLEER. The CDR3 here is CASSLGLFSNTGELFF. The CDR3 DNA is TGCGCCAGCAGCCTGGGACTCTTCTCGAACACCGGGGAGCTGTTTTTT.

As for this clone: The CDR3 does not end in the conserved phenylalanine or tryptophan, so this is likely a read error. The limits of the CDR3 on the DNA are not certain, so only TCRdb's listed CDR3 is given. The rearrangement links TRBV20-1 to TRBJ1-2; the table's D gene call, TRBD1, was not cross checked with the DNA. Germline loops: CDR1 DFQATT, CDR2 SNEGSKA (reference sequence). A total of 11 residues make up the CDR3, ends included. The CDR3 loop is CSARQGQGALL.

This chain joins TRBV14 and TRBJ2-7, with 7 bases lining up with TRBD2. In germline, CDR1 is SGHDN, CDR2 FVKESK. The CDR3 runs 16 residues. With 4 bases clipped from V and 5 bases from J, the junction kept 14 bases outside the gene matches. In nucleotides, the CDR3 is TGTGCCAGCAGCCGACCAAGCGGGGTGGACCTACACGAGCAGTACTTC. It specifies CASSRPSGVDLHEQYF. The complete variable domain, with remaining parts taken from reference TRBV14 and TRBJ2-7, reads EAGVTQFPSHSVIEKGQTVTLRCDPISGHDNLYWYRRVMGKEIKFLLHFVKESKQDESGMPNNRFLAERTGGTYSTLKVQPAELEDSGVYFCASSRPSGVDLHEQYFGPGTRLTVT.